The clone carrying this TCR beta chain appeared once. Different DNA sequences within this sample yield the same CDR3. Methods used by the authors: By means of reference gene primer amplification, nucleated cell counts were estimated. The assay was immunoSEQ multiplex PCR, and TCRdb's table has in-frame clones only and misses some. V and J calls and clone size come straight from that table; D and trimming were deduced from the DNA. The repertoire has approximately 80,000 clones, 82% of them found once; the top ten carry 27%. The source of the sample is a study of blood T cell repertoires in COVID-19. Study summary: Some COVID-19 samples were acute and others convalescent; all came from the United States, Italy and Spain.

The sequence was obtained from a human donor in a cohort sampled during active COVID-19. The sequenced material came from peripheral blood.

CDR3 in amino acids: CASSYSRGTEAFF. The CDR3 nucleotides read TGTGCCAGCAGTTACTCTCGGGGCACTGAAGCTTTCTTT. The chain has TRBV6-5 and TRBJ1-1; D is uncertain. V was pared by 0 bases and J by 4 bases, with 6 bases between. Germline CDR1 and CDR2: MNHEY and SVGAGI. CDR3 length: 13 residues.